This TCR beta chain is from a study of HIV-infected patients and healthy controls. Around 530 ng RNA was reverse transcribed with alpha and beta constant-region primers. Separate chain-specific third strand synthesis with multiplexing indices produced the alpha and beta libraries. MiXCR, run by TCRdb on the 5' RACE reads, gives a single entry per CDR3 protein. The sample shows 14,000 or so distinct CDR3 sequences, around 12% of them seen only once. This clonotype was seen at least ten times. Its target is unknown. The CDR3 covers 13 residues. Trimming shortened V by 7 bases and J by 0 bases, and 13 bases separated the two germline ends. Germline CDR1 SQVTM, CDR2 ANQGSEA. Antiretroviral therapy had run roughly three months, about 14 weeks, before follow-up blood collection. All unsorted peripheral T cells were captured because whole blood was used without fractionation. Study findings and constraints: HIV+ repertoires were severely depleted of MAIT alpha-chain CDR3s, unlike healthy controls. The study did not determine the donors' HLA types. Compared with healthy controls, HIV-infected patients showed less CDR3 sharing between individuals. Mean usage of eight alpha and eight beta V genes differed significantly in HIV-infected patients versus controls.

The sequence derives from an adult with HIV infection. The donor label of this sample is uncertain. Material: blood, obtained during antiretroviral therapy. The chain combines TRBV29-1 with TRBJ2-7; D is ambiguous. The CDR3 reads CSARTSSSYEQYF. The CDR3 DNA reads TGCAGCGCTCGGACGTCTAGCTCCTACGAGCAGTACTTC.